These 25 T cell receptor beta chains came from one sample sequenced in a study of blood T cell repertoires in COVID-19. Method: immunoSEQ multiplex PCR; TCRdb's copy keeps in-frame clones and lacks some. This table has around 140,000 clones, more than 75% appearing once. Material: peripheral blood. The receptors come from a man aged 70-80 years with active COVID-19.

J is TRBJ2-5 and V is TRBV7-8, with 9 bases lining up with TRBD1. CDR1 SGHVS and CDR2 FQNEAQ come from the germline V gene. The junction had 7 bases not matched to a gene; V was cut back by 4 bases and J by 4 bases. There are 15 residues in the CDR3. The CDR3 nucleotides are TGTGCCAGCAGCTCCCGGCGGACAGGGGTAGAGACCCAGTACTTC. This sequence encodes CASSSRRTGVETQYF.

The chain joins TRBV25-1 to TRBJ2-3; TRBD1 matches at 9 bases. Germline loops: CDR1 MGHDK, CDR2 SYGVNS. The CDR3 consists of 17 residues. V gave up 4 bases and J gave up 3 bases; unmatched junction bases: 11. CDR3 sequence reads: CASSASGQGRGTDTQYF. CDR3 DNA sequence: TGTGCCAGCAGTGCCTCTGGACAGGGGAGAGGAACAGATACGCAGTATTTT. Looking up the rest from reference TRBV25-1 and TRBJ2-3 gives the full variable domain: EADIYQTPRYLVIGTGKKITLECSQTMGHDKMYWYQQDPGMELHLIHYSYGVNSTEKGDLSSESTVSRIRTEHFPLTLESARPSHTSQYLCASSASGQGRGTDTQYFGPGTRLTVL.

The V call is TRBV5-1, the J call TRBJ1-1; D is ambiguous. Germline values: CDR1 SGHRS, CDR2 YFSETQ. There are 14 residues in the CDR3. V was pared by 2 bases and J by 3 bases, with 11 bases between. The CDR3 loop reads CASSLQIRDTEAFF. CDR3 coding DNA: TGCGCCAGCAGCTTACAAATACGGGACACTGAAGCTTTCTTT.

The chain employs TRBV3-1 (or the pseudogene TRBV3-2) and TRBJ2-7, with 10 bases that match TRBD2. V shed 1 base and J 2 bases; nucleotides not matched to a gene: 5. Germline CDR1 LGHDT, CDR2 YNNKEL (reference sequence). The CDR3 sequence is 16 residues long. The CDR3 DNA follows: TGTGCCAGCAGCCAAGGGCCAGCGGGAGGGCCCTACGAGCAGTACTTC. Amino acids: CASSQGPAGGPYEQYF.

The V call is TRBV7-2, the J call TRBJ2-2; no clear D. The CDR3 extends over 14 amino acids. V was pared by 6 bases and J by 6 bases, with 14 bases between. CDR1 and CDR2 (germline): SGHTA, FQGNSA. The CDR3 coding sequence is TGTGCCAGCAGACTTGTGCTAGTCGCCGGGGAGCTGTTTTTT. It encodes CASRLVLVAGELFF.

The CDR3 here is CASSLEWAEQYF. The CDR3 DNA reads TGTGCCAGCAGCTTAGAGTGGGCGGAGCAGTACTTC. The rearrangement uses TRBV7-2 and TRBJ2-7; D is undetermined. Between the trimmed V and J ends, which lost 1 base and 7 bases, there was a span of 8 bases. The CDR3 consists of 12 residues. The germline V gene encodes CDR1 SGHTA and CDR2 FQGNSA.

The chain carries TRBV5-1 and TRBJ2-3; perhaps TRBD2 as D (5 bases). Trimming took 0 bases from V and 2 from J, leaving 22 bases between them. This CDR3 is built from 19 residues. Germline assignment: CDR1 SGHRS and CDR2 YFSETQ. As DNA, the CDR3 is TGCGCCAGCAGCTTGGCTCCGGGCCCAAGGGCGAGGGACACAGATACGCAGTATTTT. The encoded protein is CASSLAPGPRARDTDTQYF.

The rearrangement uses TRBV24-1 and TRBJ1-5; D ambiguous. This CDR3 is 14 amino acids long. V was clipped by 9 bases and J by 0 bases, with 11 bases between them. The germline gives CDR1 KGHDR, CDR2 SFDVKD. The CDR3 DNA reads as TGTGCCACCTCATCGCCGGGTAGCAATCAGCCCCAGCATTTT. It translates to CATSSPGSNQPQHF.

The chain links TRBV7-9 to TRBJ2-5, with 16 bases that match TRBD2. CDR1 and CDR2 (germline): SEHNR, FQNEAQ (reference sequence). This CDR3 region has 16 residues. V lost 4 bases and J lost 3; bases outside the gene matches: 2. In DNA form, the CDR3 reads TGTGCCAGCAGCTCGGGACTAGCGGGAGGGAAAGAGACCCAGTACTTC. Amino acid sequence: CASSSGLAGGKETQYF. Full variable domain (rest looked up from reference TRBV7-9 and TRBJ2-5): DTGVSQNPRHKITKRGQNVTFRCDPISEHNRLYWYRQTLGQGPEFLTYFQNEAQLEKSRLLSDRFSAERPKGSFSTLEIQRTEQGDSAMYLCASSSGLAGGKETQYFGPGTRLLVL.

This chain connects TRBV7-3 to TRBJ2-2, with D uncertain. The CDR3 length is 13 residues. Germline CDR1 SGHTA, CDR2 FQGTGA. V dropped 3 bases and J dropped 4 bases, with 6 bases sitting between them. DNA for the CDR3: TGTGCCAGCAGCTTGGCGGTCACCGGGGAGCTGTTTTTT. Translation: CASSLAVTGELFF.

The chain combines TRBV11-2 with TRBJ1-5; weak D call: TRBD1 (5 bases). Trimming took off 4 bases at V and 0 bases at J, with 10 bases between the two ends. This CDR3 has 15 amino acids. CDR1 is SGHAT, CDR2 FQNNGV, per germline. The CDR3 reads CASSSGGGSNQPQHF. In nucleotides, the CDR3 is TGTGCCAGCAGCTCGGGGGGGGGTAGCAATCAGCCCCAGCATTTT.

The V and J genes are TRBV11-2 and TRBJ2-2, with D possibly being TRBD2 (6 bases). Germline V CDR1 and CDR2: SGHAT, FQNNGV. Deletions cut 8 bases from V and 1 base from J, with 17 bases between. The CDR3 is 16 amino acids. The CDR3 spells CASEPLTGGNTGELFF. CDR3 DNA sequence: TGTGCCAGCGAACCCTTAACCGGGGGGAACACCGGGGAGCTGTTTTTT.

The chain employs TRBV10-3 and TRBJ2-3; TRBD1 might be the D (5 bases). The V gene lost 6 bases and the J gene lost 10 bases, with 17 bases spanning the gap. Germline V gene sequence: CDR1 ENHRY, CDR2 SYGVKD. CDR3 size: 13 residues. The CDR3 bases are TGTGCCATCAGGCAGGGCTACAGATACGCGCAGTATTTT. Its protein is CAIRQGYRYAQYF.

This clone has only one observation. This chain uses TRBV3-1 (or the pseudogene TRBV3-2) with TRBJ2-7; TRBD2 aligns across 7 bases. With 6 bases clipped from V and 6 bases from J, the junction kept 8 bases outside the gene matches. Germline V CDR1 and CDR2: LGHDT, YNNKEL (reference sequence). This CDR3 region has 13 residues. The CDR3 DNA reads as TGTGCCAGCAGAGAAGCGGGACTCTCCGAGCAGTACTTC. Its translation: CASREAGLSEQYF.

Here the CDR3 reads CASSYTGKATNEKLFF. CDR3 DNA sequence: TGTGCCAGCAGCTATACAGGGAAAGCAACTAATGAAAAACTGTTTTTT. The chain uses TRBV7-9 and TRBJ1-4; perhaps TRBD1 as D (6 bases). Trimming stripped 4 bases from V and 0 bases from J, with 12 bases between. Germline lookup yields CDR1 SEHNR and CDR2 FQNEAQ (reference sequence). This CDR3 comprises 16 residues.

The chain combines TRBV6-6 with TRBJ1-2, with unresolved D. The V gene's germline CDR1 is MNHNY and CDR2 SVGAGI (reference sequence). The ends were cut back, 0 bases at V and 3 bases at J, with 11 bases in the middle. The CDR3 runs to 15 residues. CDR3 amino acids: CASSYSGRAHYGYTF. The CDR3 nucleotides read TGTGCCAGCAGTTACTCGGGGAGGGCCCACTATGGCTACACCTTC.

The genes are TRBV28 and TRBJ2-1, with TRBD2 matching 12 bases. This CDR3 comprises 16 residues. From germline, CDR1 is MDHEN and CDR2 SYDVKM. V trimming: 6 bases; J trimming: 1 base; junction bases outside the gene matches: 4. In DNA form, the CDR3 reads TGTGCCAGCAGCTCCGGACTAGCGGGGTCCTACAATGAGCAGTTCTTC. It specifies CASSSGLAGSYNEQFF.

The chain recombines TRBV2 with TRBJ2-2; 10 bases fit TRBD1. CDR1 and CDR2 (germline): SNHLY, FYNNEI. V lost 5 bases and J lost 5; bases outside the gene matches: 8. This CDR3 contains 16 residues. The CDR3 reads CASSFAGGQGTGELFF. The CDR3 region has the DNA TGTGCCAGCAGTTTCGCGGGGGGACAGGGGACCGGGGAGCTGTTTTTT.

This chain joins TRBV3-1 (or the pseudogene TRBV3-2) and TRBJ1-2; TRBD1 matches at 10 bases. This CDR3 has 17 amino acids. Trimming took 3 bases from V and 4 from J; bases not matched to a gene: 11. Germline V CDR1 and CDR2: LGHDT, YNNKEL (reference sequence). The CDR3 loop is CASSHPLGTGASYGYTF. The CDR3 DNA reads TGTGCCAGCAGCCACCCCTTGGGGACAGGGGCGAGCTATGGCTACACCTTC.

The genes are TRBV11-2 and TRBJ1-4; tentatively, D is TRBD1 (5 bases). CDR1 and CDR2 (germline): SGHAT, FQNNGV. V lost 2 bases, J lost 6 bases, and 16 bases lay in between. The CDR3 runs to 16 residues. CDR3 nucleotide sequence: TGTGCCAGCAGCTTATCCTTGGGGGGGGAACATGAAAAACTGTTTTTT. Translated, it gives CASSLSLGGEHEKLFF.

V gene TRBV11-3 combines with J gene TRBJ2-2, with a weak D call TRBD2 (5 bases). The CDR3 runs to 14 residues. Germline values: CDR1 SGHNT, CDR2 YENEEA. The V end lost 5 bases, the J end lost 7 bases, and 14 bases lay between the germline ends. The CDR3 DNA reads TGTGCCAGCAGCCTCGACGCAGAGGGCGGGGAGCTGTTTTTT. Protein: CASSLDAEGGELFF. The full variable domain, rest sourced from reference TRBV11-3 and TRBJ2-2, is EAGVVQSPRYKIIEKKQPVAFWCNPISGHNTLYWYLQNLGQGPELLIRYENEEAVDDSQLPKDRFSAERLKGVDSTLKIQPAELGDSAVYLCASSLDAEGGELFFGEGSRLTVL.

J is TRBJ2-1 and V is TRBV14; TRBD2 aligns across 8 bases. The germline CDR1 and CDR2 sequences are SGHDN and FVKESK. Trimming cost V 0 bases and J 5 bases; bases outside gene matches: 6. This CDR3 has 16 amino acids. CDR3 amino acids: CASSQDGRAINNEQFF. DNA of the CDR3: TGTGCCAGCAGCCAAGACGGGAGGGCCATAAACAATGAGCAGTTCTTC.

The chain combines TRBV19 with TRBJ2-2; 12 bases fit TRBD1. CDR3 length equals 18 residues. V shed 6 bases, J shed 5 bases, and the junction held 13 bases outside the gene matches. Looked up from germline, CDR1 is LNHDA and CDR2 is SQIVND (reference sequence). The CDR3 is CASRLPGQGALNTGELFF. The CDR3 coding sequence is TGTGCCAGTAGGTTACCGGGACAGGGGGCGCTTAATACCGGGGAGCTGTTTTTT.

V and J are TRBV10-3 and TRBJ2-1; D is perhaps TRBD1 (6 bases). V lost 0 bases and J 7 bases, leaving 13 bases between the germline ends. Germline CDR1 is ENHRY and CDR2 is SYGVKD. The CDR3 is 15 amino acids. The CDR3 DNA reads as TGTGCCATCAGTGAGTCATGGGGGCTACTGAATGAGCAGTTCTTC. Translated: CAISESWGLLNEQFF.

The chain employs TRBV5-1 and TRBJ2-7; D is unclear. This CDR3 spans 16 amino acids. Trimming removed 7 bases at V and 1 base at J, with 21 bases between. Germline V gene data show CDR1 as SGHRS and CDR2 as YFSETQ. The CDR3 sequence: CASSKGLGVQSYEQYF. DNA for the CDR3: TGCGCCAGCTCAAAAGGTCTAGGAGTACAATCCTACGAGCAGTACTTC. Full variable domain (outside the CDR3, taken from reference TRBV5-1 and TRBJ2-7): KAGVTQTPRYLIKTRGQQVTLSCSPISGHRSVSWYQQTPGQGLQFLFEYFSETQRNKGNFPGRFSGRQFSNSRSEMNVSTLELGDSALYLCASSKGLGVQSYEQYFGPGTRLTVT.